Sequencing of this TCR beta chain was carried out in a study of cytomegalovirus exposure and HLA in healthy donors. Across the study: Within an early data release were about 80 million unique TCRs drawn from HLA-typed donors. Assignment to the Caucasian-associated ancestry cluster applied to about 80% of the roughly 410 genotyped donors. Whole-study results and caveats: Using a false discovery rate of 0.05, a later analysis showed that around 16,000 TCR beta sequences were associated with HLA alleles.

Primers for the PCR totalled 60 Vbeta and 13 Jbeta. Produced via immunoSEQ multiplex PCR; TCRdb's table is partial and in-frame only. This sample has 310,000 or so clones, with 70% to 90% found just once. For this clone: Its antigen remains unidentified.

Germline lookup yields CDR1 MNHNS and CDR2 SASEGT. The CDR3 consists of 12 residues. The V end was cut by 6 bases, the J end by 9 bases, with 12 bases between. Material: PBMCs. The gene calls are TRBV6-1 and TRBJ2-4; D might be TRBD1 (5 bases). The clonotype was recovered from a woman between 18 and 29 years old in good health and CMV-seronegative. CDR3 residues: CASSRVLGIQYF. The CDR3 DNA reads as TGTGCCAGCAGCAGGGTTTTAGGCATTCAGTACTTC.